This T cell receptor beta chain stems from a study of T cells after yellow fever vaccination. Study at large: SMART-Seq v4 Ultra Low Input handled preparation of low-cell-number fractions.

Study-wide findings and caveats: A limited proportion of clonotypes was detected within both the CD4 and CD8 compartments.

Making TCR cDNA involved 5'RACE template switching, which added UMIs and a universal primer site. TCRdb itself ran the 5' RACE reads through MiXCR, one entry per CDR3 protein. Of a few hundred thousand distinct CDR3 sequences detected, approximately 8% appear once; the ten largest clones hold around 17%. Germline CDR1 LGHNA, CDR2 YNFKEQ. V was shortened by 2 bases and J by 3 bases, with 20 bases between the two germline ends. This CDR3 has 17 residues. This clonotype was picked up a small number of times. The antigen is undetermined. The origin of this receptor is a man between 18 and 29 years old who received the YFV17D yellow fever vaccine. The chain recombines TRBV4-2 with TRBJ2-7; TRBD2 might be the D (5 bases). Sequenced here: PBMCs, sampled roughly 47 days after the first yellow fever vaccination. The CDR3 DNA sequence: TGTGCCAGCAGCCAAAACCCCGAGGTCGGGGTGGGCTACGAGCAGTACTTC. The encoded protein is CASSQNPEVGVGYEQYF.